One T cell receptor (beta chain) is described in this entry. Its target is not known. Other DNA variants within this sample encode the same CDR3. Germline V gives CDR1 SEHNR, CDR2 FQNEAQ (reference sequence). Trimming took off 1 base at V and 4 bases at J, with 4 bases between the two ends. CDR3 size: 12 residues. The record originates from a study of siplizumab effects on memory and regulatory T cells. Overall study results and limits: Most alloreactive clones went unmapped to unstimulated subsets; only a minor fraction mapped. Confirmation was lacking for the suppressive function of proliferating Tregs derived from siplizumab cultures.

Profiled with immunoSEQ multiplex PCR; TCRdb holds only in-frame clones, not every one. The table shows roughly 120,000 clones, with about 91% occurring only once. Sequencing was carried out using Tregs sorted from blood. This chain links TRBV7-9 with TRBJ1-2; D remains unclear. This receptor was taken from a human donor in good health. CDR3 DNA sequence: TGTGCCAGCAGCTTAGAAGGCTATGGCTACACCTTC. Its protein is CASSLEGYGYTF.